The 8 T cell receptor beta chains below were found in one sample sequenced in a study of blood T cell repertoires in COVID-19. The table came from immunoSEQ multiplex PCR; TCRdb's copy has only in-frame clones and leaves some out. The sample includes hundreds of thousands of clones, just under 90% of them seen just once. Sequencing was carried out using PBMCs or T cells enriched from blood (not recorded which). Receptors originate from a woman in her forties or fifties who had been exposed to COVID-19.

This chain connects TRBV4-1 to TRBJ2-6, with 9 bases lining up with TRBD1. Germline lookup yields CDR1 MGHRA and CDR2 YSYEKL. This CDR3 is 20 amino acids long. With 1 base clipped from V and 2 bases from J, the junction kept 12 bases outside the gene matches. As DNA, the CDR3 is TGCGCCAGCAGCCAAGTCACAGGGGGCGCTTCTCAAGCTGGGGCCAACGTCCTGACTTTC. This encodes CASSQVTGGASQAGANVLTF.

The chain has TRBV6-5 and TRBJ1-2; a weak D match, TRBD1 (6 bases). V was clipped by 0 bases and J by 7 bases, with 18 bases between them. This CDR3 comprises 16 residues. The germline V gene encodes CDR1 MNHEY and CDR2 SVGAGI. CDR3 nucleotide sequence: TGTGCCAGCAGTTACTCGAGGGACACCTTATTCGGTGGCTACACCTTC. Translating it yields CASSYSRDTLFGGYTF.

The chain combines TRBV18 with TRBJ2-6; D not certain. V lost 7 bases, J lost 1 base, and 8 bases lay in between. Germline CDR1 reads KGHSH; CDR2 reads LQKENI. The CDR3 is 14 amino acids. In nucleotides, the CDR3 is TGTGCCAGCTACTCACAGTCTGGGGCCAACGTCCTGACTTTC. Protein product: CASYSQSGANVLTF.

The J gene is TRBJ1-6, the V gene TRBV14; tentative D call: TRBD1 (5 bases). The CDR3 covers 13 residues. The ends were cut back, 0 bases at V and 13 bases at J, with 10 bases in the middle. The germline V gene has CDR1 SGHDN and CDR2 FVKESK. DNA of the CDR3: TGTGCCAGCAGCCAAGATCTGGGGCACCCCCTCCACTTT. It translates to CASSQDLGHPLHF.

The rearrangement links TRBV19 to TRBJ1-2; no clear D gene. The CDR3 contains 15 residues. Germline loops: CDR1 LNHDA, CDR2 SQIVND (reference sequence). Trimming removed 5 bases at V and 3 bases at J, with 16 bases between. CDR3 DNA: TGTGCCAGTAGTCTCGGACTGCTCCGTGACTATGGCTACACCTTC. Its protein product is CASSLGLLRDYGYTF.

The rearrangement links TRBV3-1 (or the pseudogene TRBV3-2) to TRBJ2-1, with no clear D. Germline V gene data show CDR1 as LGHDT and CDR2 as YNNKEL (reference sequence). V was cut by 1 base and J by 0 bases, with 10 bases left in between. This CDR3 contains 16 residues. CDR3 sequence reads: CASSQGPPFSYNEQFF. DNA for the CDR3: TGTGCCAGCAGCCAAGGGCCCCCATTCTCCTACAATGAGCAGTTCTTC.

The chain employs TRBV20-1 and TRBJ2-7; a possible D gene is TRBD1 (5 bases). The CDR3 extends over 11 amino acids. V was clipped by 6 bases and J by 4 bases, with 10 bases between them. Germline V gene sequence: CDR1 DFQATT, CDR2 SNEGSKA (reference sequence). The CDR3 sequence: CSALGAYEQYF. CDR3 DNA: TGCAGTGCGCTAGGGGCTTACGAGCAGTACTTC.

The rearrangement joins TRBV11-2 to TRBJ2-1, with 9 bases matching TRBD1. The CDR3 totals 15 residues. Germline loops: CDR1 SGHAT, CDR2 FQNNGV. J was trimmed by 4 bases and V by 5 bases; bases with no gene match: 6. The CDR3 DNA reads TGTGCCAGCAGCCGACCGGGACAGGGTTACAATGAGCAGTTCTTC. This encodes CASSRPGQGYNEQFF.